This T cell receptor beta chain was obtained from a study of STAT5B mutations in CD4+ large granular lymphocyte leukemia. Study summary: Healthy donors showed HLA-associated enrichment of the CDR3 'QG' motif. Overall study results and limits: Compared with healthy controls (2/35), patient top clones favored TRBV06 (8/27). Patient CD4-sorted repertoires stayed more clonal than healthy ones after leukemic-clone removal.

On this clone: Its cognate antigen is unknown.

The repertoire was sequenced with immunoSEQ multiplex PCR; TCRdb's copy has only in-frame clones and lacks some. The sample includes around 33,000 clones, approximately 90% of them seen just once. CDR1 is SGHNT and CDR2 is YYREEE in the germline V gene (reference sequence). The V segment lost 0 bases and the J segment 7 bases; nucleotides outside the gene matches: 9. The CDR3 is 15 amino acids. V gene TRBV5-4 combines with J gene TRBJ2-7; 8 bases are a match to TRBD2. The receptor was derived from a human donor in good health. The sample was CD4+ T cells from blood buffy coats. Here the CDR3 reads CASSLEPSGGREQYF. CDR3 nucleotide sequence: TGTGCCAGCAGCTTGGAACCCAGCGGGGGAAGGGAGCAGTACTTC.